What follows are 20 T cell receptor beta chains derived from one specimen sequenced in a study of radiotherapy plus CTLA-4 blockade in lung cancer. Assay used: immunoSEQ multiplex PCR; TCRdb lists only in-frame clones, some missing. The repertoire holds some 70,000 clones, with around 79% as singletons. Sequenced here: peripheral blood, sampled from a patient treated with radiotherapy plus ipilimumab. These receptors came from a human donor with non-small cell lung cancer who had a complete response to radiotherapy plus ipilimumab.

The rearrangement links TRBV19 to TRBJ1-2, with D unresolved. From germline, CDR1 is LNHDA and CDR2 SQIVND (reference sequence). The CDR3 has 16 amino acids. V lost 1 base to trimming and J lost 2 bases, with 14 bases between them. The DNA of the CDR3 is TGTGCCAGTAGTATAGGACACGGAGGGATAAACTATGGCTACACCTTC. Translated: CASSIGHGGINYGYTF.

The chain carries TRBV5-1 and TRBJ1-2, with 7 bases aligning to TRBD1. This CDR3 has 14 residues. CDR1 and CDR2 (germline): SGHRS, YFSETQ. Germline trimming cut 3 bases from V and 0 bases from J; bases unmatched to any gene: 2. Here the CDR3 reads CASSSTGSNYGYTF. In DNA form, the CDR3 reads TGCGCCAGCAGCTCGACAGGGTCTAACTATGGCTACACCTTC.

This chain joins TRBV18 and TRBJ2-7; possibly TRBD1 or TRBD2 for D (5 bases each). Germline V lookup: CDR1 KGHSH, CDR2 LQKENI. Trimming took off 3 bases at V and 2 bases at J, with 8 bases between the two ends. The CDR3 loop spans 13 amino acids. CDR3 sequence: CASSPGTTYEQYV. CDR3 nucleotide sequence: TGTGCCAGCTCACCCGGGACGACCTACGAGCAGTACGTC.

For this clone: A junction end diverges from the germline sequence, so it may reflect a read error. The V call is TRBV7-7, the J call TRBJ2-1; 9 bases match TRBD1. The CDR3 covers 15 residues. The germline gives CDR1 SSHAT, CDR2 FNYEAQ (reference sequence). The CDR3: CASSPDRGIGNEQFF. The CDR3 DNA reads TGTGCTAGCAGTCCGGACAGGGGTATTGGGAATGAGCAGTTCTTC.

The chain has TRBV10-1 and TRBJ2-2; 7 positions match TRBD1. Germline trimming cut 6 bases from V and 0 bases from J; bases unmatched to any gene: 4. Germline loops: CDR1 WNHNN, CDR2 SYGVQD (reference sequence). The CDR3 length is 15 residues. This chain's CDR3 is CASSPGTANTGELFF. CDR3 nucleotides: TGCGCCAGCAGCCCCGGGACAGCGAACACCGGGGAGCTGTTTTTT.

The rearrangement uses TRBV7-2 and TRBJ2-4; D could derive from TRBD1 or TRBD2 (5 bases each). Germline CDR1 is SGHTA and CDR2 is FQGNSA. V lost 4 bases to trimming and J lost 0 bases, with 13 bases between them. This CDR3 has 16 residues. CDR3 DNA sequence: TGTGCCAGCAGCTCCTATCCGAGGGGAGCCAAAAACATTCAGTACTTC. Its protein is CASSSYPRGAKNIQYF.

The chain is built from TRBV27 and TRBJ2-1, with TRBD2 matching 11 bases. The CDR3 extends over 15 amino acids. CDR1 and CDR2 (germline): MNHEY, SMNVEV (reference sequence). V trimming: 7 bases; J trimming: 8 bases; junction bases outside the gene matches: 10. Written as DNA, the CDR3 is TGTGCCAGCAACTGGCTAGCGGGAGGAATGGATGAGCAGTTCTTC. It specifies CASNWLAGGMDEQFF.

V is TRBV27 and J is TRBJ2-7; D might be TRBD1 (5 bases). This CDR3 contains 15 residues. With 3 bases removed from V and 4 bases from J, the gap between germline ends came to 16 bases. Germline CDR1 is MNHEY and CDR2 is SMNVEV (reference sequence). The CDR3 nucleotides read TGTGCCAGCAGTTTTCTTGCAGGGCCGCGTTACGAGCAGTACTTC. It encodes CASSFLAGPRYEQYF.

The V gene is TRBV6-5, the J gene TRBJ1-5; possible D gene TRBD1, 5 bases. The CDR3 sequence is 13 residues long. V lost 6 bases to trimming and J lost 5 bases, with 11 bases between them. From germline, CDR1 is MNHEY and CDR2 SVGAGI. In nucleotides, the CDR3 is TGTGCCAGCAGGTCAGGGTATGATCAGCCCCAGCATTTT. Its protein is CASRSGYDQPQHF.

This sequence joins TRBV9 and TRBJ2-5; D may be TRBD2 (5 bases). The germline gives CDR1 SGDLS, CDR2 YYNGEE. V lost 0 bases to trimming and J lost 5 bases, with 14 bases between them. The CDR3 length is 15 residues. The DNA for the CDR3 is TGTGCCAGCAGCGTAGGGAACGGGATGACGGAGACCCAGTACTTC. It yields the protein CASSVGNGMTETQYF.

This sequence joins TRBV5-1 and TRBJ2-1, with 7 bases identical to TRBD2. V dropped 3 bases and J dropped 14; count of bases not matched to a gene: 8. The CDR3 is 12 residues long. CDR1 and CDR2 (germline): SGHRS, YFSETQ. The CDR3 sequence is CASSSTGTIKFF. The CDR3 DNA follows: TGCGCCAGCAGCTCGACCGGGACTATTAAGTTCTTC. Full variable domain (outside the CDR3, taken from reference TRBV5-1 and TRBJ2-1): KAGVTQTPRYLIKTRGQQVTLSCSPISGHRSVSWYQQTPGQGLQFLFEYFSETQRNKGNFPGRFSGRQFSNSRSEMNVSTLELGDSALYLCASSSTGTIKFFGPGTRLTVL.

The chain combines TRBV6-6 with TRBJ1-5; unclear D gene. Trimming took 1 base from V and 0 from J, leaving 10 bases between them. The CDR3 spans 16 residues. Germline loops: CDR1 MNHNY, CDR2 SVGAGI (reference sequence). The CDR3 DNA reads TGTGCCAGCAGTTACTTGGGTCGAGTTAGCAATCAGCCCCAGCATTTT. Its protein product is CASSYLGRVSNQPQHF.

This clone occurred a few times. CDR3 amino acids: CASVPTASNYGYTF. The DNA for the CDR3 is TGTGCCAGCGTACCGACAGCCTCTAACTATGGCTACACCTTC. The chain carries TRBV7-9 and TRBJ1-2; a weak D match, TRBD1 (5 bases). Germline-derived CDR1 and CDR2 are SEHNR and FQNEAQ (reference sequence). V was trimmed by 8 bases and J by 0 bases, leaving 13 bases between them. CDR3 length: 14 residues. Looking up the rest from reference TRBV7-9 and TRBJ1-2 gives the full variable domain: DTGVSQNPRHKITKRGQNVTFRCDPISEHNRLYWYRQTLGQGPEFLTYFQNEAQLEKSRLLSDRFSAERPKGSFSTLEIQRTEQGDSAMYLCASVPTASNYGYTFGSGTRLTVV.

The chain carries TRBV28 and TRBJ2-1, with D unclear. The CDR3 totals 12 residues. Trimming took 5 bases from V and 4 from J, leaving 6 bases between them. CDR1 MDHEN and CDR2 SYDVKM come from the germline V gene. The CDR3 here is CASSPSYNEQFF. As DNA, the CDR3 is TGTGCCAGCAGTCCCAGTTACAATGAGCAGTTCTTC.

The chain uses TRBV6-6 and TRBJ2-1; tentatively, D is TRBD1 (5 bases). Trimming removed 5 bases from V and 8 bases from J, with 13 bases in between. Germline lookup yields CDR1 MNHNY and CDR2 SVGAGI (reference sequence). CDR3 length: 13 residues. The CDR3 nucleotides read TGTGCCAGCAGTGTACAGGATGGCGATGAGCAGTTCTTC. Translating gives CASSVQDGDEQFF.

The rearrangement links TRBV5-6 to TRBJ1-6, with D perhaps TRBD1 (6 bases). V was shortened by 4 bases and J by 5 bases, with 19 bases between the two germline ends. Germline CDR1 reads SGHDT; CDR2 reads YYEEEE. The CDR3 sequence is 17 residues long. The CDR3 loop reads CASSQASGTSNNSPLHF. CDR3 DNA: TGTGCCAGCAGCCAAGCAAGCGGGACAAGTAATAATTCACCCCTCCACTTT.

The V call is TRBV18, the J call TRBJ2-1, with 12 bases aligning to TRBD2. This CDR3 contains 15 residues. Germline CDR1 is KGHSH and CDR2 is LQKENI. V lost 0 bases to trimming and J lost 8 bases; unmatched junction nucleotides: 2. CDR3 sequence (DNA): TGTGCCAGCTCACCACCGACTAGCGGGAGCTATGAGCAGTTCTTC. This encodes CASSPPTSGSYEQFF.

This chain uses TRBV9 with TRBJ2-1; 7 bases match TRBD2. Per germline, CDR1 SGDLS and CDR2 YYNGEE. V was pared by 0 bases and J by 3 bases, with 3 bases of the junction left unmatched. The CDR3 loop spans 15 amino acids. Here the CDR3 reads CASSVVGDYYNEQFF. CDR3 bases: TGTGCCAGCAGCGTAGTGGGGGACTACTACAATGAGCAGTTCTTC.

The chain recombines TRBV5-1 with TRBJ2-2; D is tentatively TRBD1 or TRBD2 (5 bases each). The CDR3 contains 17 residues. V shed 4 bases and J shed 6 bases, with 22 bases lying between them. The germline CDR1 and CDR2 sequences are SGHRS and YFSETQ. This CDR3 is CASSVWVGSGAAGELFF. The CDR3 DNA follows: TGCGCCAGCAGCGTATGGGTCGGGTCCGGGGCCGCCGGGGAGCTGTTTTTT.

The chain couples TRBV19 to TRBJ1-6; TRBD1 matches 7 bases. J was trimmed by 6 bases and V by 5 bases; bases with no gene match: 10. This CDR3 has 16 residues. Germline values: CDR1 LNHDA, CDR2 SQIVND (reference sequence). CDR3 coding DNA: TGTGCCAGTAGTCCCCGAGACAGGGTGTCTAATTCACCCCTCCACTTT. Translation: CASSPRDRVSNSPLHF.